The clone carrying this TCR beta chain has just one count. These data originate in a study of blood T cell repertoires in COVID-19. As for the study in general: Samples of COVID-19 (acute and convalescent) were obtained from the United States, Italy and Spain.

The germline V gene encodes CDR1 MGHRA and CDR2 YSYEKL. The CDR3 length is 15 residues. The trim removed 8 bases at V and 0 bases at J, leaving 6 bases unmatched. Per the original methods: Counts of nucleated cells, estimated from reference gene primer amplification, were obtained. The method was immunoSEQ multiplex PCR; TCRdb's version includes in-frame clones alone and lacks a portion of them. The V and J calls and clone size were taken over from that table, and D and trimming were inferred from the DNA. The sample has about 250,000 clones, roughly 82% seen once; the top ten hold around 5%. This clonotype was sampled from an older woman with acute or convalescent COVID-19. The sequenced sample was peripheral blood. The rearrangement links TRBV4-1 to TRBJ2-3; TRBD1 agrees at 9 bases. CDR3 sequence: CASGTGGLSTDTQYF. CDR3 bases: TGCGCCAGCGGTACAGGGGGCCTAAGCACAGATACGCAGTATTTT.